This is a list of T cell receptor beta chains from one sample in a study of immunodeficiency. TCRdb's table, derived via immunoSEQ multiplex PCR, lists solely in-frame clones and lacks some. The table shows a few thousand clones, with more than 75% occurring only once. Specimen: CD4+ T cells from blood. These receptors originate from a human donor in good health. CDR3s include the opening cysteine and the closing phenylalanine or tryptophan. The order of the fields is D gene, CDR3 length, J gene, clone size, V gene, CDR3 DNA, CDR3 protein. A D gene is named only where the DNA matches it firmly. A row's size may be missing; if present it is once, few, many or a size class.

d_call: -; cdr3_length: 15; j_call: TRBJ2-7; clone_size: -; v_call: TRBV7-9; cdr3_nt: TGTGCCAGCAGCCCGTGGAGAATCGGATCCTACGAGCAGTACTTC; cdr3_aa: CASSPWRIGSYEQYF
d_call: -; cdr3_length: 13; j_call: TRBJ2-1; clone_size: -; v_call: TRBV29-1; cdr3_nt: TGCAGCGTTCGGGGAGGGGGCGGCAATGAGCAGTTCTTC; cdr3_aa: CSVRGGGGNEQFF
d_call: TRBD1; cdr3_length: 16; j_call: TRBJ1-2; clone_size: -; v_call: TRBV6-2/TRBV6-3; cdr3_nt: TGTGCCAGCAGTTACATGGGACAGAAGCTAAACTATGGCTACACCTTC; cdr3_aa: CASSYMGQKLNYGYTF
d_call: TRBD1; cdr3_length: 14; j_call: TRBJ1-1; clone_size: few; v_call: TRBV6-5; cdr3_nt: TGTGCCAGCAGTACGGACAGGGCGCGTACTGAAGCTTTCTTT; cdr3_aa: CASSTDRARTEAFF
d_call: TRBD2; cdr3_length: 16; j_call: TRBJ2-7; clone_size: -; v_call: TRBV28; cdr3_nt: TGTGCCAGCAGCCCGACTAGCGGGGGTACCTTGAGGGAGCAGTACTTC; cdr3_aa: CASSPTSGGTLREQYF
d_call: -; cdr3_length: 13; j_call: TRBJ2-7; clone_size: few; v_call: TRBV6-2/TRBV6-3; cdr3_nt: TGTGCCAGCAGTGTGATAGCGAAGTACGAGCAGTACTTC; cdr3_aa: CASSVIAKYEQYF
d_call: -; cdr3_length: 16; j_call: TRBJ2-5; clone_size: -; v_call: TRBV6-1; cdr3_nt: TGTGCCAGCAGTGAATTGGATCTTCAGGGTCTTGAGACCCAGTACTTC; cdr3_aa: CASSELDLQGLETQYF
d_call: -; cdr3_length: 16; j_call: TRBJ2-1; clone_size: once; v_call: TRBV7-9; cdr3_nt: TGTGCCAGCAGCTTAGGGCGGGCCGCCGCTGGGAATGAGCAGTTCTTC; cdr3_aa: CASSLGRAAAGNEQFF
d_call: TRBD2; cdr3_length: 15; j_call: TRBJ2-1; clone_size: -; v_call: TRBV28; cdr3_nt: TGTGCCAGCAGTTCCGGGAGGGTTCTCTACAATGAGCAGTTCTTC; cdr3_aa: CASSSGRVLYNEQFF
d_call: TRBD1; cdr3_length: 16; j_call: TRBJ1-6; clone_size: -; v_call: TRBV7-9; cdr3_nt: TGTGCCAGCAGCTTAGGACAGGGGTTCTATAATTCACCCCTCCACTTT; cdr3_aa: CASSLGQGFYNSPLHF
d_call: -; cdr3_length: 17; j_call: TRBJ1-2; clone_size: -; v_call: TRBV7-8; cdr3_nt: TGTGCCAGCAGCTTAGTATGGGGCAGGGCCCTTAACTATGGCTACACCTTC; cdr3_aa: CASSLVWGRALNYGYTF
d_call: -; cdr3_length: 16; j_call: TRBJ2-5; clone_size: -; v_call: TRBV6-5; cdr3_nt: TGTGCCAGCAGTTACTCGATGAGTAGGGGGCAAGAGACCCAGTACTTC; cdr3_aa: CASSYSMSRGQETQYF
d_call: -; cdr3_length: 15; j_call: TRBJ1-1; clone_size: -; v_call: TRBV4-1; cdr3_nt: TGCGCCAGCAGCCAAGAGTCCTTCAGGAACACTGAAGCTTTCTTT; cdr3_aa: CASSQESFRNTEAFF
d_call: TRBD1; cdr3_length: 15; j_call: TRBJ2-7; clone_size: -; v_call: TRBV7-8; cdr3_nt: TGTGCCAGCAGCTTAGTCAAGGGGGCTGTCTACGAGCAGTACTTC; cdr3_aa: CASSLVKGAVYEQYF
d_call: -; cdr3_length: 17; j_call: TRBJ1-5; clone_size: -; v_call: TRBV5-8; cdr3_nt: TGTGCCAGCAGCATTTTCGGGGGTGTAGAGGATTATCAGCCCCAGCATTTT; cdr3_aa: CASSIFGGVEDYQPQHF
d_call: -; cdr3_length: 12; j_call: TRBJ2-5; clone_size: -; v_call: TRBV10-3; cdr3_nt: TGTGCCATCAGTGAGTCGGGCGAGACCCAGTACTTC; cdr3_aa: CAISESGETQYF
d_call: -; cdr3_length: 16; j_call: TRBJ2-3; clone_size: -; v_call: TRBV18; cdr3_nt: TGTGCCAGCTCATTCGGGAGACTGCCCCCCACAGATACGCAGTATTTT; cdr3_aa: CASSFGRLPPTDTQYF
d_call: -; cdr3_length: 18; j_call: TRBJ1-4; clone_size: -; v_call: TRBV2; cdr3_nt: TGTGCCAGCAGTGAAGCGAGAAGACAGACCACAACTAATGAAAAACTGTTTTTT; cdr3_aa: CASSEARRQTTTNEKLFF
d_call: -; cdr3_length: 13; j_call: TRBJ2-5; clone_size: -; v_call: TRBV5-5; cdr3_nt: TGTGCCAGCAGCTCCCTAGGAGCTGAGACCCAGTACTTC; cdr3_aa: CASSSLGAETQYF
d_call: TRBD2; cdr3_length: 16; j_call: TRBJ2-7; clone_size: -; v_call: TRBV5-1; cdr3_nt: TGCGCCAGCAGCCCTAACCCAGCGGGGAGCTCCTACGAGCAGTACTTC; cdr3_aa: CASSPNPAGSSYEQYF
d_call: TRBD2; cdr3_length: 14; j_call: TRBJ2-3; clone_size: -; v_call: TRBV12-5; cdr3_nt: TGTGCTAGTGGTACCGGACTAGCAGGCGATACGCAGTATTTT; cdr3_aa: CASGTGLAGDTQYF
d_call: TRBD2; cdr3_length: 17; j_call: TRBJ2-1; clone_size: -; v_call: TRBV4-1; cdr3_nt: TGCGCCAGCAGCCAGGGCTTAAACCGGGAGGGTAGGAATGAGCAGTTCTTC; cdr3_aa: CASSQGLNREGRNEQFF
d_call: -; cdr3_length: 16; j_call: TRBJ2-7; clone_size: -; v_call: TRBV28; cdr3_nt: TGTGCCAGCAGCCCTCGGGCGCAACTCAAGCCCTGGGAGCAGTACTTC; cdr3_aa: CASSPRAQLKPWEQYF
d_call: TRBD1; cdr3_length: 14; j_call: TRBJ2-1; clone_size: -; v_call: TRBV9; cdr3_nt: TGTGCCAGCAGCCTGGGACAGGAGTACAATGAGCAGTTCTTC; cdr3_aa: CASSLGQEYNEQFF
d_call: -; cdr3_length: 15; j_call: TRBJ1-5; clone_size: -; v_call: TRBV6-7; cdr3_nt: TGTGCCAGCAGTTACACGCTGAGCAGCAATCAGCCCCAGCATTTT; cdr3_aa: CASSYTLSSNQPQHF
d_call: -; cdr3_length: 14; j_call: TRBJ1-4; clone_size: -; v_call: TRBV10-1; cdr3_nt: TGCGCCAGCACCCAACAGGCAGCTAATGAAAAACTGTTTTTT; cdr3_aa: CASTQQAANEKLFF
d_call: -; cdr3_length: 14; j_call: TRBJ1-3; clone_size: -; v_call: TRBV25-1; cdr3_nt: TGTGCCAGCAGTGGCAAGAGCTCTGGAAACACCATATATTTT; cdr3_aa: CASSGKSSGNTIYF
d_call: TRBD1; cdr3_length: 14; j_call: TRBJ1-5; clone_size: once; v_call: TRBV6-5; cdr3_nt: TGTGCCAGCAGACAGACAGGGGGCAATCAGCCCCAGCATTTT; cdr3_aa: CASRQTGGNQPQHF
d_call: -; cdr3_length: 13; j_call: TRBJ1-3; clone_size: -; v_call: TRBV19; cdr3_nt: TGTGCCAGTAGTATATTTGAGGGCACTTCCATATATTTT; cdr3_aa: CASSIFEGTSIYF
d_call: TRBD2; cdr3_length: 16; j_call: TRBJ2-5; clone_size: -; v_call: TRBV5-6; cdr3_nt: TGTGCCAGCACCGGGAGGGGCAGGCGGTTGGCAGAGACCCAGTACTTC; cdr3_aa: CASTGRGRRLAETQYF
d_call: -; cdr3_length: 13; j_call: TRBJ2-4; clone_size: -; v_call: TRBV5-1; cdr3_nt: TGCGCCAGCAGCTCGCTAGCCAAAAACATTCAGTACTTC; cdr3_aa: CASSSLAKNIQYF
d_call: -; cdr3_length: 15; j_call: TRBJ1-2; clone_size: -; v_call: TRBV6-1; cdr3_nt: TGTGCCAGCAGTGAATTGGTGACAGGAGACCGTGGCTACACCTTC; cdr3_aa: CASSELVTGDRGYTF
d_call: -; cdr3_length: 17; j_call: TRBJ2-3; clone_size: -; v_call: TRBV28; cdr3_nt: TGTGCCAGCAGTTCCTTAAGCGGGTCGGGCCTTGCAAATACGCAGTATTTT; cdr3_aa: CASSSLSGSGLANTQYF
d_call: -; cdr3_length: 15; j_call: TRBJ1-5; clone_size: -; v_call: TRBV18; cdr3_nt: TGTGCCAGCTCACCAGGAACAGCCAGCAATCAGCCCCAGCATTTT; cdr3_aa: CASSPGTASNQPQHF
d_call: -; cdr3_length: 14; j_call: TRBJ1-1; clone_size: -; v_call: TRBV9; cdr3_nt: TGTGCCAGCAGCGGCGGGGGGCTGGGCACTGAAGCTTTCTTT; cdr3_aa: CASSGGGLGTEAFF
d_call: -; cdr3_length: 14; j_call: TRBJ1-1; clone_size: -; v_call: TRBV14; cdr3_nt: TGTGCCAGCAGACGGACAGCCTTGAACACTGAAGCTTTCTTT; cdr3_aa: CASRRTALNTEAFF
d_call: -; cdr3_length: 12; j_call: TRBJ2-3; clone_size: -; v_call: TRBV6-1; cdr3_nt: TGTGCCAGCAGTGAAGTCTCAGATACGCAGTATTTT; cdr3_aa: CASSEVSDTQYF
d_call: -; cdr3_length: 14; j_call: TRBJ1-1; clone_size: -; v_call: TRBV19; cdr3_nt: TGTGCCAGTAGTATAGACGGGGGGGGCACTGAAGCTTTCTTT; cdr3_aa: CASSIDGGGTEAFF
d_call: -; cdr3_length: 15; j_call: TRBJ1-2; clone_size: -; v_call: TRBV5-8; cdr3_nt: TGTGCCAGCAGCTTGGGGGGGTCGTTAAAGTATGGCTACACCTTC; cdr3_aa: CASSLGGSLKYGYTF
d_call: -; cdr3_length: 15; j_call: TRBJ1-4; clone_size: -; v_call: TRBV29-1; cdr3_nt: TGCAGCGCTCACAGGGTGAGGGGGGTTATTGAAAAACTGTTTTTT; cdr3_aa: CSAHRVRGVIEKLFF
d_call: TRBD1; cdr3_length: 14; j_call: TRBJ2-2; clone_size: -; v_call: TRBV2; cdr3_nt: TGTGCCAGCACTTGGGACAGGGCGGTTGGGGAGCTGTTTTTT; cdr3_aa: CASTWDRAVGELFF
d_call: TRBD2; cdr3_length: 20; j_call: TRBJ2-1; clone_size: -; v_call: TRBV27; cdr3_nt: TGTGCCAGCAGTTTATTTGTCCCTAGAGGGGGACTAGCGGGAATCAATGAGCAGTTCTTC; cdr3_aa: CASSLFVPRGGLAGINEQFF
d_call: -; cdr3_length: 15; j_call: TRBJ1-2; clone_size: -; v_call: TRBV3-1/TRBV3-2; cdr3_nt: TGTGCCAGCAGCCAAGGGTTGGGGGCCCACTATGGCTACACCTTC; cdr3_aa: CASSQGLGAHYGYTF